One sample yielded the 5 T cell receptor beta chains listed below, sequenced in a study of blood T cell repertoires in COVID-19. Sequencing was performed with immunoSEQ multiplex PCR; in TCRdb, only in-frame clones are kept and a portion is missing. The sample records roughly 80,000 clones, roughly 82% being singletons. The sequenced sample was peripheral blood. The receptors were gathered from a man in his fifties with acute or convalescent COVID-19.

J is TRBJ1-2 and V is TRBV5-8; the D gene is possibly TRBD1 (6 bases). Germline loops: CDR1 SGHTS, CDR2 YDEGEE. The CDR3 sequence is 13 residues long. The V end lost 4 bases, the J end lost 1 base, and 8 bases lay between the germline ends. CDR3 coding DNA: TGTGCCAGCAGCCGGGACATTAACTATGGCTACACCTTC. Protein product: CASSRDINYGYTF.

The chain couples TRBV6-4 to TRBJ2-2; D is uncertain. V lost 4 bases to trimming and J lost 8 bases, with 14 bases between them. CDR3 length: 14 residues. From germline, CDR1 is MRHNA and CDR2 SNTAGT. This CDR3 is CASSGSSESGELFF. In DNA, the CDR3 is TGTGCCAGCAGTGGTTCCAGCGAATCTGGGGAGCTGTTTTTT.

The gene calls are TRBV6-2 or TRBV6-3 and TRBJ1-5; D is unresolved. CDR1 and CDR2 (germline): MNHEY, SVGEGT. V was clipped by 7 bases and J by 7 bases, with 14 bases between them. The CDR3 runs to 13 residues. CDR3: CASTPTLGQPQHF. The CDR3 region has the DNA TGTGCCAGCACCCCGACCCTAGGACAGCCCCAGCATTTT.

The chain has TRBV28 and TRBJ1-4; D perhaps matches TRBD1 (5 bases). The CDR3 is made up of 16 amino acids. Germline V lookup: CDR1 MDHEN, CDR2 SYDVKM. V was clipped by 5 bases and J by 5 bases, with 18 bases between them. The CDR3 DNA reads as TGTGCCAGCAGTCCACGTTGGGGCGCCCTCAATGAAAAACTGTTTTTT. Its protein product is CASSPRWGALNEKLFF.

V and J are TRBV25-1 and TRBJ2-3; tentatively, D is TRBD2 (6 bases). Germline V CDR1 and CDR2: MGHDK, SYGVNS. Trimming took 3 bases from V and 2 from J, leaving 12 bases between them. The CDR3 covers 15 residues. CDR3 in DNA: TGTGCCAGCAGTGACGCGGGAACTTACACAGATACGCAGTATTTT. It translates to CASSDAGTYTDTQYF.